Below, one T cell receptor (beta chain) is given with its context. One end of the junction varies from germline; a read error may be responsible. Measured with immunoSEQ multiplex PCR; TCRdb has only the in-frame clones, and not every one. The data hold over 80,000 clones, with 70% to 90% observed a single time. Germline CDR1 and CDR2: MDHEN and SYDVKM. CDR3 length: 12 residues. This sample is drawn from a study of radiotherapy plus CTLA-4 blockade in lung cancer. The J gene is TRBJ2-2, the V gene TRBV28; D remains ambiguous. This specimen consisted of peripheral blood, obtained from a patient treated with radiotherapy plus ipilimumab. The sequence came from a human donor with non-small cell lung cancer that progressed on radiotherapy plus ipilimumab. CDR3 DNA: TGTGCCAGCGGAAAAGACACTGGGGAGCTGTTTTTT. Protein: CASGKDTGELFF.